This TCR beta chain originates from a study of cytomegalovirus exposure and HLA in healthy donors. PCR employed 60 Vbeta and 13 Jbeta primers. Only in-frame clones appear in the TCRdb table, and some are missing; sequencing was by immunoSEQ multiplex PCR. Of some 170,000 clones listed, 70% to 85% are singletons. Germline lookup yields CDR1 MGHRA and CDR2 YSYEKL. The CDR3 spans 16 residues. V dropped 4 bases and J dropped 3; count of bases not matched to a gene: 11. Sequenced sample: PBMCs. The chain uses TRBV4-1 and TRBJ2-7; 8 bases agree with TRBD1. The TCR originated in a man younger than 40 in good health and CMV-seropositive. The CDR3 bases are TGCGCCAGCAGCCTTGGGGCCCCCAGGGGGCGCTACGAGCAGTACTTC. This encodes CASSLGAPRGRYEQYF.